One sample yielded the 11 T cell receptor beta chains listed below, sequenced in a study of blood T cell repertoires in COVID-19 (dated by TCRdb to 2018 to 2020). Library method: the immunoSEQ multiplex PCR assay. The table was pulled from immuneACCESS by TCRdb, which kept in-frame rearrangements only. Such tables lose some clones; where checked, under half of the loss comes from unresolved V genes, and the rest has no known cause. This sample comprises 130,000 to 150,000 clones, about 79% of them detected only once. The ten largest clones add up to roughly 3% of the sample. Sequencing was carried out using peripheral blood. These receptors were collected from an elderly woman with acute or convalescent COVID-19.

The V and J genes are TRBV12-5 and TRBJ1-3; D might be TRBD1 (5 bases). The length of the CDR3 is 16 residues. Trimming left V 2 bases short and J 16 bases short, with 27 bases between. Germline CDR1 and CDR2: LGHNT and FRNRAP. DNA of the CDR3: TGTGCTAGTGGTTTGCGCCCAGGGAATTTCCTAAGGCCTCCTTATTTT. It codes for CASGLRPGNFLRPPYF.

The chain has TRBV7-3 and TRBJ2-1; a possible D gene is TRBD2 (6 bases). CDR1 is SGHTA, CDR2 FQGTGA, per germline. V lost 0 bases and J 9 bases, leaving 9 bases between the germline ends. The CDR3 contains 13 residues. Written as DNA, the CDR3 is TGTGCCAGCAGCTTAACCTCCGGGGGTGAGCAGTTCTTC. This encodes CASSLTSGGEQFF.

This clone was observed once. V is TRBV3-1 (or the pseudogene TRBV3-2) and J is TRBJ1-5; D unresolved. There are 15 residues in the CDR3. Trimming took 2 bases from V and 2 from J, leaving 10 bases between them. Germline assignment: CDR1 LGHDT and CDR2 YNNKEL (reference sequence). The CDR3 loop is CASSQSIAGNQPQHF. The CDR3 DNA sequence: TGTGCCAGCAGCCAAAGTATCGCGGGCAATCAGCCCCAGCATTTT.

The V and J genes are TRBV30 and TRBJ1-6; TRBD1 matches at 9 bases. J was trimmed by 10 bases and V by 3 bases; bases with no gene match: 7. There are 14 residues in the CDR3. In germline, CDR1 is GTSNPN, CDR2 SVGIG (reference sequence). The CDR3 coding sequence is TGTGCCTGGAGCCAGAGACAGGGGGACTCACCCCTCCACTTT. The encoded protein is CAWSQRQGDSPLHF.

V usage is TRBV15 and J usage is TRBJ1-1; 7 nucleotides align to TRBD1. Germline CDR1 is LNHNV and CDR2 is YYDKDF (reference sequence). J lost 1 base, V lost 5 bases, and 4 bases had no gene match. This CDR3 contains 14 residues. The CDR3 spells CATSAQGKNTEAFF. Written as DNA, the CDR3 is TGTGCCACCAGCGCACAGGGGAAGAACACTGAAGCTTTCTTT.

The chain is built from TRBV13 and TRBJ2-1; D unclear. V was cut by 1 base and J by 0 bases, with 13 bases left in between. In germline, CDR1 is PRHDT, CDR2 FYEKMQ (reference sequence). The CDR3 length is 17 residues. The CDR3 DNA reads TGTGCCAGCAGCTTAGAGAGGTCAGACGTCTCCTACAATGAGCAGTTCTTC. Its translation is CASSLERSDVSYNEQFF.

This sequence joins TRBV9 and TRBJ1-2; D unresolved. V was cut by 0 bases and J by 4 bases, with 13 bases left in between. Germline CDR1 SGDLS, CDR2 YYNGEE. The CDR3 spans 15 residues. The CDR3: CASSVGQVYSYGYTF. The CDR3, as DNA: TGTGCCAGCAGCGTAGGTCAGGTTTATTCCTATGGCTACACCTTC.

The rearrangement joins TRBV7-9 to TRBJ2-3, with D perhaps matching TRBD2 (5 bases). This CDR3 has 14 amino acids. With 5 bases removed from V and 6 bases from J, the gap between germline ends came to 15 bases. Germline lookup yields CDR1 SEHNR and CDR2 FQNEAQ (reference sequence). CDR3 sequence: CASSTSGSVDTQYF. The CDR3 DNA is TGTGCCAGCAGCACCTCGGGGTCGGTGGATACGCAGTATTTT.

This chain uses TRBV5-1 with TRBJ2-2; 11 bases align to TRBD1. V dropped 3 bases and J dropped 7; count of bases not matched to a gene: 5. Germline assignment: CDR1 SGHRS and CDR2 YFSETQ. This CDR3 is built from 15 residues. This chain's CDR3 is CASSSGQGADGELFF. For the CDR3, the DNA is TGCGCCAGCAGCTCCGGACAGGGGGCGGACGGGGAGCTGTTTTTT.

The rearrangement joins TRBV5-1 to TRBJ2-5, with TRBD2 identical over 7 bases. The junction had 3 bases not matched to a gene; V was cut back by 2 bases and J by 2 bases. This CDR3 has 14 amino acids. CDR1 and CDR2 from the germline V gene are SGHRS and YFSETQ. The CDR3 sequence is CASSFSGTQETQYF. CDR3 DNA: TGCGCCAGCAGCTTCAGCGGGACTCAAGAGACCCAGTACTTC. Looking up the rest from reference TRBV5-1 and TRBJ2-5 gives the full variable domain: KAGVTQTPRYLIKTRGQQVTLSCSPISGHRSVSWYQQTPGQGLQFLFEYFSETQRNKGNFPGRFSGRQFSNSRSEMNVSTLELGDSALYLCASSFSGTQETQYFGPGTRLLVL.

V usage is TRBV3-1 (or the pseudogene TRBV3-2) and J usage is TRBJ1-5, with 7 bases lining up with TRBD1. Per the germline V gene, CDR1 is LGHDT and CDR2 is YNNKEL (reference sequence). This CDR3 is built from 15 residues. With V trimmed by 4 bases and J by 3 bases, 6 bases remained unmatched. The CDR3 here is CASSLTGVLNQPQHF. The CDR3 DNA sequence: TGTGCCAGCAGCCTCACAGGGGTCCTCAATCAGCCCCAGCATTTT.